This is a list of T cell receptor beta chains from one sample in a study of T cell repertoires in cytomegalovirus infection. Their cognate antigens are unknown. One entry per CDR3 protein results from TCRdb running MiXCR on the reads. The repertoire consists of 100,000 to 150,000 distinct CDR3 sequences, with 32% occurring once and the leading ten covering 58%. The sample here was CD8+ T cells from cultured PBMCs, taken from culture after CMV antigen stimulation. All receptors derive from a human donor in good health (CMV status not recorded). Some clones in this sample may be carry-over from other donors' samples. Each CDR3 is given with its conserved first and last residue. A D gene is named only where the DNA matches it firmly. Only some rows state a clone size, as once, few, many or a class for expanded clones.

D: NA
V: TRBV7-6
size: NA
J: TRBJ1-4
DNA: TGTGCCAGCAGCTTCGGACAGCGAGACAATGAAAAACTGTTTTTT
CDR3: CASSFGQRDNEKLFF

D: TRBD1
V: TRBV3-1
size: many
J: TRBJ1-6
DNA: TGTGCCAGCAGCCAAGGGACCGGGACAGGGTTTTCACCCCTCCACTTT
CDR3: CASSQGTGTGFSPLHF

D: TRBD1
V: TRBV28
size: NA
J: TRBJ1-4
DNA: TGTGCCACCCAGAGTCTAGGACAGGGGTTTTTGGAACTGTTTTTT
CDR3: CATQSLGQGFLELFF

D: TRBD1
V: TRBV12-3/TRBV12-4
size: many
J: TRBJ1-1
DNA: TGTGCCAGCAGTCGGGACAGTGAAGCTTTCTTT
CDR3: CASSRDSEAFF

D: NA
V: TRBV7-9
size: few
J: TRBJ1-1
DNA: TGTGCCAGCAGCGATAGGGGATTTGAAGCTTTCTTT
CDR3: CASSDRGFEAFF

D: NA
V: TRBV5-8
size: NA
J: TRBJ2-7
DNA: TGTGCCAGCAGCTTCAGACAGGCGAATTACGAGCAGTACTTC
CDR3: CASSFRQANYEQYF

D: NA
V: TRBV10-3
size: few
J: TRBJ1-5
DNA: TGTGCCATCAGTGAGTTTTGGGACACACGAAATCAGCCCCAGCATTTT
CDR3: CAISEFWDTRNQPQHF

D: TRBD1
V: TRBV27
size: few
J: TRBJ2-7
DNA: TGTGCCAGCAGTTCAAGACCGACAGGGGAAAGGGCCGAGCAGTACTTC
CDR3: CASSSRPTGERAEQYF

D: NA
V: TRBV19
size: NA
J: TRBJ1-5
DNA: TGTGCCAGTAGTCCCCGGACAGATAGGGAGCCCCAGCATTTT
CDR3: CASSPRTDREPQHF

D: TRBD1
V: TRBV27
size: NA
J: TRBJ2-2
DNA: TGTGCCAGCAGTGCAGGGACAGGTAACACCGGGGAGCTGTTTTTT
CDR3: CASSAGTGNTGELFF

D: NA
V: TRBV2
size: NA
J: TRBJ2-5
DNA: TGTGCCAGCAGTGGGGGCAGCCAAGAGACCCAGTACTTC
CDR3: CASSGGSQETQYF

D: TRBD1
V: TRBV9
size: few
J: TRBJ1-1
DNA: TGTGCCAGCAGCACGCGGACAGGCTGGGACACTGAAGCTTTCTTT
CDR3: CASSTRTGWDTEAFF